This TCR beta chain was sequenced during a study of tumor-infiltrating lymphocytes in primary liver carcinoma. On this clonotype itself: No antigen is known for it.

The J segment lost 6 bases and the V segment lost 4 bases, leaving 10 bases of the junction unmatched. Germline values: CDR1 SNHLY, CDR2 FYNNEI. CDR3 length: 15 amino acids. Study results and caveats: Relative to blood, tumors carried a significantly larger fraction of the repertoire in their top 250 clones (p = 0.039).

Without any cell sorting, about 19-31 mg of bulk tissue yielded co-extracted RNA and DNA. Reverse transcription of about 500 ng total RNA with a constant-region primer produced TCR beta cDNA. ARM-PCR, slightly modified, supplied the TCR beta libraries through three nested multiplex PCR rounds. In the first two PCR rounds, TRBV1-TRBV30 forward primers were paired with a C-beta reverse primer, and each round lasted approximately 9 cycles. TCRdb redid the calling of the multiplex PCR reads with MiXCR, one entry per CDR3 protein. The profile shows roughly 70,000 distinct CDR3 sequences, over 60% of them singletons.

The clonotype originates from a man aged 40-50 years with primary liver carcinoma and hepatitis B virus infection. The sequencing input was liver tumor tissue from sampling region 4. The subset is: tumor region T4, right-lateral pole. This sequence joins TRBV2 and TRBJ2-7; 9 positions match TRBD1. In DNA form, the CDR3 reads TGTGCCAGCAGTGGGGGGGGGGACAGGGCAATCGAGCAGTACTTC. Encoded protein: CASSGGGDRAIEQYF.